This T cell receptor beta chain was identified during a study of shared clonotypes between healthy human individuals. Study-level findings and limits: Sequencing depth was expected to influence donor clonotype sharing.

The assay was immunoSEQ multiplex PCR, and TCRdb's table has in-frame clones only and misses some. The repertoire holds about 600,000 clones, with around 77% as singletons. Germline-derived CDR1 and CDR2 are MGHDK and SYGVNS. V was pared by 3 bases and J by 5 bases, with 5 bases of the junction left unmatched. The CDR3 has 14 amino acids. On this clone itself: What it binds is unknown.

The specimen was PBMCs. The chain is built from TRBV25-1 and TRBJ2-5, with 8 bases aligning to TRBD1. The TCR sequence derives from a woman aged 35 to 49 in good health. Some clones in this sample may be carry-over from other donors' samples. CDR3 coding DNA: TGTGCCAGCAGTGAGCCAGGGGGCGACGAGACCCAGTACTTC. This sequence encodes CASSEPGGDETQYF.